Below, one T cell receptor beta chain is given with its context. This entry belongs to a study of blood T cell repertoires in COVID-19. Study summary: The samples span acute and convalescent COVID-19 from the United States, Italy and Spain. Sources were T cells, B-cell-depleted T cells, or PBMCs; the material itself was cDNA or gDNA.

V gave up 1 base and J gave up 10 bases, with 11 bases separating them. Germline CDR1 reads SGHVS; CDR2 reads FNYEAQ. The CDR3 is 13 amino acids. Per the original methods: Cell counts per sample came from amplifying reference gene primers. Generated by immunoSEQ multiplex PCR, the TCRdb table keeps only in-frame clones and is missing some. The V and J calls and clone size were taken over from that table, and D and trimming were inferred from the DNA. Here the sample spans 350,000 or so clones, around 80% being singletons. V is TRBV7-6 and J is TRBJ2-1; D may be TRBD2 (5 bases). Source material: peripheral blood. The TCR sequence derives from a man under 40 with active or convalescent COVID-19. The CDR3 protein is CASSLVLRGEQFF. The CDR3 bases are TGTGCCAGCAGCTTAGTACTCCGGGGAGAGCAGTTCTTC. Combining the CDR3 with reference TRBV7-6 and TRBJ2-1 gives the whole variable domain GAGVSQSPRYKVTKRGQDVALRCDPISGHVSLYWYRQALGQGPEFLTYFNYEAQQDKSGLPNDRFSAERPEGSISTLTIQRTEQRDSAMYRCASSLVLRGEQFFGPGTRLTVL.